The following is a T cell receptor (beta chain) sequence with its context. The sample is drawn from a study of control samples from healthy donors and cancer patients. V lost 6 bases, J lost 3 bases, and 5 bases stayed unmatched. Germline assignment: CDR1 LGHNT and CDR2 FRNRAP. CDR3 length: 13 amino acids. Here immunoSEQ multiplex PCR was the method, and the copy in TCRdb shows in-frame clones only, minus some. The sample includes 130,000 or so clones, 80% to 95% of them seen just once. Sequences were obtained from blood. This chain connects TRBV12-5 to TRBJ2-7; 7 nucleotides match TRBD1. The receptor was isolated from a man between 18 and 35 years old in good health. The CDR3 coding sequence is TGTGCTAGTGGACGGGACAGTTACTACGAGCAGTACTTC. It encodes CASGRDSYYEQYF.